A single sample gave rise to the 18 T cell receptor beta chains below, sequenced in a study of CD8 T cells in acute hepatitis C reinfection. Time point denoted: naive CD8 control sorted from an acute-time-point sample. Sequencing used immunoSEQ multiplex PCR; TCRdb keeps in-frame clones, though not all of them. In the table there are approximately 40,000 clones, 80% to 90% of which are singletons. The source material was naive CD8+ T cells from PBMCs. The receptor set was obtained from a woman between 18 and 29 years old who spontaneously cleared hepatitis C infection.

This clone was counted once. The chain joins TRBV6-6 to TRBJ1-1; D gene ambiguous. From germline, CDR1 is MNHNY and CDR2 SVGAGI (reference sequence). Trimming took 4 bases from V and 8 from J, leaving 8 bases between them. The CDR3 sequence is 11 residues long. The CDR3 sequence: CASSSRQEAFF. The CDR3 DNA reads TGTGCCAGCAGTTCACGGCAAGAAGCTTTCTTT.

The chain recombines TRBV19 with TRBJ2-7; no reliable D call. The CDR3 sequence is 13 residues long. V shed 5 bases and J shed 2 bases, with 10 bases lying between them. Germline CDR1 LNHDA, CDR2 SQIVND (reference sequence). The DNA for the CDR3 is TGTGCCAGTAGTTCCCGGCCCCCCTACGAGCAGTACTTC. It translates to CASSSRPPYEQYF.

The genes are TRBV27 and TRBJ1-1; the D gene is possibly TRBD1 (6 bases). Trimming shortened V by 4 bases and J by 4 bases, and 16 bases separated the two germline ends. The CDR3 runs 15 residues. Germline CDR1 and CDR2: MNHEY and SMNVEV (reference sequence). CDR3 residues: CASSSSTGFGTEAFF. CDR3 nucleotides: TGTGCCAGCAGTTCATCCACAGGGTTTGGCACTGAAGCTTTCTTT.

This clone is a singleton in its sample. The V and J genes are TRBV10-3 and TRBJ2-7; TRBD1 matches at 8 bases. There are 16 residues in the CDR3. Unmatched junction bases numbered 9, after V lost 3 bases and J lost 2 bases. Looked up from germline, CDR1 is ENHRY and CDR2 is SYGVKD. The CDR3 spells CAISELDRVATYEQYF. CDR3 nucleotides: TGTGCCATCAGTGAATTGGACAGGGTCGCCACCTACGAGCAGTACTTC.

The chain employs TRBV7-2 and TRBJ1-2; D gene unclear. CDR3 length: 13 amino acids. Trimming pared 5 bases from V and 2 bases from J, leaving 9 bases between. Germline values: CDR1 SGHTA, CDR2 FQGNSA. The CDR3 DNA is TGTGCCAGCAGCCTGGACGGGAACTATGGCTACACCTTC. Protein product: CASSLDGNYGYTF. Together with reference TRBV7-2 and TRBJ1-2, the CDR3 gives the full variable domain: GAGVSQSPSNKVTEKGKDVELRCDPISGHTALYWYRQSLGQGLEFLIYFQGNSAPDKSGLPSDRFSAERTGGSVSTLTIQRTQQEDSAVYLCASSLDGNYGYTFGSGTRLTVV.

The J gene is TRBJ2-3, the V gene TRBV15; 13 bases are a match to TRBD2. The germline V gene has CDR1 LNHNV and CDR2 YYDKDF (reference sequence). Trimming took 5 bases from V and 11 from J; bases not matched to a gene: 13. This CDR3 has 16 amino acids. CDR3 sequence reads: CATSGSLAGGPARQYF. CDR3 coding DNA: TGTGCCACCAGCGGATCACTAGCGGGAGGGCCAGCTAGGCAGTATTTT.

The CDR3 spells CASSLGWLAGDEQYF. CDR3 nucleotide sequence: TGTGCCAGCAGCTTGGGATGGCTAGCGGGAGACGAGCAGTACTTC. The chain joins TRBV7-2 to TRBJ2-7; 10 bases line up with TRBD2. CDR3 length equals 15 residues. V shed 3 bases, J shed 5 bases, and the junction held 7 bases outside the gene matches. Looked up from germline, CDR1 is SGHTA and CDR2 is FQGNSA.

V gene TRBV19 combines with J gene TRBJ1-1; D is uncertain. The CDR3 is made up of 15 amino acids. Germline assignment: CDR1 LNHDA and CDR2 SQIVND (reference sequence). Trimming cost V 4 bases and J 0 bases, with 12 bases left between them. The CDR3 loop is CASSTETQMNTEAFF. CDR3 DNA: TGTGCCAGTAGTACAGAGACACAAATGAACACTGAAGCTTTCTTT.

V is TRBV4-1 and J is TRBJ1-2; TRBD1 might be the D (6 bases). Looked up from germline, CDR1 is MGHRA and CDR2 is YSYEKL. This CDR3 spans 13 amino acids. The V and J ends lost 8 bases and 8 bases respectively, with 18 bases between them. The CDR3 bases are TGCGCCAGCTGGACAGATACAAAACGGGGCTACACCTTC. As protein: CASWTDTKRGYTF.

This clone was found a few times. This CDR3 reads CASSLSGDRGYTF. The CDR3 DNA reads as TGTGCCAGCAGTTTATCGGGGGACCGGGGCTACACCTTC. V is TRBV27 and J is TRBJ1-2, with D possibly matching TRBD1 (5 bases). CDR3 length: 13 amino acids. Germline CDR1 reads MNHEY; CDR2 reads SMNVEV (reference sequence). The V gene lost 0 bases and the J gene lost 8 bases, with 10 bases spanning the gap.

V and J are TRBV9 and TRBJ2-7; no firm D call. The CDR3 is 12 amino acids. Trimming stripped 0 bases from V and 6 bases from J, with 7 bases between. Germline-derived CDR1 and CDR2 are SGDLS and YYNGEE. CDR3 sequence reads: CASSVEGSEQYF. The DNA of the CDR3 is TGTGCCAGCAGCGTAGAGGGTTCCGAGCAGTACTTC.

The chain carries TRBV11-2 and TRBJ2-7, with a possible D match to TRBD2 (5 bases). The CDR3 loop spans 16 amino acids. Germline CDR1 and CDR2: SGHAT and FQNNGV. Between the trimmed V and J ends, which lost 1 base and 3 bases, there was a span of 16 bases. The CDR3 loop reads CASSLVGSPGVYEQYF. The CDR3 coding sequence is TGTGCCAGCAGCTTAGTTGGGAGCCCGGGCGTCTACGAGCAGTACTTC.

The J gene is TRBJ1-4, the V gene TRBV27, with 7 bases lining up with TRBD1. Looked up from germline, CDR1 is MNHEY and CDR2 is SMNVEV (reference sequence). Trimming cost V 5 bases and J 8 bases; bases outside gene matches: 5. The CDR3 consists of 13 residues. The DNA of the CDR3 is TGTGCCAGCAGTGTACCGGGACAGGAAAAACTGTTTTTT. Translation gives CASSVPGQEKLFF. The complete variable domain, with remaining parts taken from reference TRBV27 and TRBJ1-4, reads EAQVTQNPRYLITVTGKKLTVTCSQNMNHEYMSWYRQDPGLGLRQIYYSMNVEVTDKGDVPEGYKVSRKEKRNFPLILESPSPNQTSLYFCASSVPGQEKLFFGSGTQLSVL.

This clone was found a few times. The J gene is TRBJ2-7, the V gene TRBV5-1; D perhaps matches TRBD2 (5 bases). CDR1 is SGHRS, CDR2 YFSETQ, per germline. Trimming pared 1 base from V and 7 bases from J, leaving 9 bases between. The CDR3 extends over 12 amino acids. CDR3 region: CASSLRSGEQYF. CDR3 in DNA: TGCGCCAGCAGCTTGAGGAGCGGTGAGCAGTACTTC.

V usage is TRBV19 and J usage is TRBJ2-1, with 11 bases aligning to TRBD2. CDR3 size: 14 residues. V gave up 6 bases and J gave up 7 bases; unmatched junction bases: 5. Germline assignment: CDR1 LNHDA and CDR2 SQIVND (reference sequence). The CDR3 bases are TGTGCCAGTAGCAGACTAGCGGGACGTAATGAGCAGTTCTTC. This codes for CASSRLAGRNEQFF.

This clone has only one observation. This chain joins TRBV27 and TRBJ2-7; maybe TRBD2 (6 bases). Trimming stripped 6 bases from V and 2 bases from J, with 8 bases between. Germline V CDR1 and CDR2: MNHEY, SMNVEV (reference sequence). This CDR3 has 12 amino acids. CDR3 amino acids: CASRGLPYEQYF. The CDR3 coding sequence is TGTGCCAGCAGGGGACTCCCCTACGAGCAGTACTTC.

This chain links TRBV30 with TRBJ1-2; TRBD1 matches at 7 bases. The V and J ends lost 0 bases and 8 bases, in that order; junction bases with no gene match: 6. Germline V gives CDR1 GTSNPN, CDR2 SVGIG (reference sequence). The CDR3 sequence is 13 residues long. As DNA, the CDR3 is TGTGCCTGGAGTGTATTAGGGGGCTTCGGCTACACCTTC. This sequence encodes CAWSVLGGFGYTF. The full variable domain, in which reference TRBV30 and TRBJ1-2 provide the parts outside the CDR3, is SQTIHQWPATLVQPVGSPLSLECTVEGTSNPNLYWYRQAAGRGLQLLFYSVGIGQISSEVPQNLSASRPQDRQFILSSKKLLLSDSGFYLCAWSVLGGFGYTFGSGTRLTVV.

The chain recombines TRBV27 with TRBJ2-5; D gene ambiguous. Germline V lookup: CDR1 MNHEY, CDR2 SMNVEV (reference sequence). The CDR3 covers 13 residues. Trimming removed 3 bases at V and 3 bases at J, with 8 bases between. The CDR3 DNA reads TGTGCCAGCAGTTTGGACGCCAAAGAGACCCAGTACTTC. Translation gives CASSLDAKETQYF.